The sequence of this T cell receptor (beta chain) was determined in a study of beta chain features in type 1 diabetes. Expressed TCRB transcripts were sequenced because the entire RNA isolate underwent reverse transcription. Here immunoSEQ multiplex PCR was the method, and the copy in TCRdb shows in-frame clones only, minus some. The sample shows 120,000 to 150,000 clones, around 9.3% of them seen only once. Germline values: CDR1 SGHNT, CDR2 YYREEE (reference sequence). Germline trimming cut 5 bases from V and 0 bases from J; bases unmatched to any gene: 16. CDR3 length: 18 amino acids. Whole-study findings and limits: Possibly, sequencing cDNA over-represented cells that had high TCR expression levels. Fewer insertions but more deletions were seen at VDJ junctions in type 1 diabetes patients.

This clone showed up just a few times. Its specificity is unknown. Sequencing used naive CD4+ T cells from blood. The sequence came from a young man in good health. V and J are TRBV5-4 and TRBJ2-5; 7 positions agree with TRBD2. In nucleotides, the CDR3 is TGTGCCAGCAGTAAGGCCAAAGCTAGCGGAGCTTACCAAGAGACCCAGTACTTC. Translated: CASSKAKASGAYQETQYF.